This is a list of T cell receptor beta chains from one sample in a study of blood T cell repertoires in COVID-19. Assay: immunoSEQ multiplex PCR; the TCRdb copy retains only in-frame clones and omits some. The sample has about 480,000 clones; roughly nine tenths are singletons. The sequencing input was peripheral blood. The receptors derive from a woman between 45 and 65 years old with COVID-19, enrolled during active disease. Both conserved end residues are part of each CDR3. Each record gives: CDR3 protein, CDR3 DNA, J gene, V gene, clone size, D gene. D genes are given only for firm matches. Not every row has a clone size; where given, it reads once, few, many or a size class.

CDR3aa: CASGRRENSPLHF; CDR3nt: TGTGCCAGCGGCCGTAGGGAGAATTCACCCCTCCACTTT; j_gene: TRBJ1-6; v_gene: TRBV5-6; abundance: -; d_gene: -
CDR3aa: CASSQLGAGDTGELFF; CDR3nt: TGTGCCAGCAGCCAACTGGGGGCAGGGGACACCGGGGAGCTGTTTTTT; j_gene: TRBJ2-2; v_gene: TRBV3-1/TRBV3-2; abundance: -; d_gene: -
CDR3aa: CASSARTGRSYEQYF; CDR3nt: TGCGCCAGCAGTGCGAGGACAGGCCGATCCTACGAGCAGTACTTC; j_gene: TRBJ2-7; v_gene: TRBV5-1; abundance: once; d_gene: TRBD1
CDR3aa: CASSELSAGAFYEQYF; CDR3nt: TGTGCCAGCAGTGAACTCTCCGCGGGGGCCTTTTACGAGCAGTACTTC; j_gene: TRBJ2-7; v_gene: TRBV2; abundance: -; d_gene: -
CDR3aa: CASSPPGGNTEAFF; CDR3nt: TGTGCCAGCAGTCCGCCCGGGGGGAACACTGAAGCTTTCTTT; j_gene: TRBJ1-1; v_gene: TRBV7-9; abundance: few; d_gene: -
CDR3aa: CASSPFSGGDRGTEAFF; CDR3nt: TGTGCCAGCAGCCCTTTCTCCGGGGGGGACAGGGGCACTGAAGCTTTCTTT; j_gene: TRBJ1-1; v_gene: TRBV9; abundance: -; d_gene: TRBD1
CDR3aa: CASSLARTSYEQYF; CDR3nt: TGTGCCAGCAGCTTAGCTCGGACTAGCTACGAGCAGTACTTC; j_gene: TRBJ2-7; v_gene: TRBV11-2; abundance: -; d_gene: TRBD2
CDR3aa: CASREPGGDRGPRSGNTIYF; CDR3nt: TGTGCCAGCAGGGAACCCGGCGGGGACAGGGGGCCACGCTCTGGAAACACCATATATTTT; j_gene: TRBJ1-3; v_gene: TRBV2; abundance: -; d_gene: TRBD1
CDR3aa: CASSEGWGPDTQYF; CDR3nt: TGTGCCAGCAGTGAAGGTTGGGGGCCGGATACGCAGTATTTT; j_gene: TRBJ2-3; v_gene: TRBV2; abundance: -; d_gene: -
CDR3aa: CASSLGTGGSYEQYF; CDR3nt: TGTGCCAGCAGTTTAGGGACAGGGGGCTCCTACGAGCAGTACTTC; j_gene: TRBJ2-7; v_gene: TRBV27; abundance: -; d_gene: TRBD1
CDR3aa: CASSIGRGTGEAFF; CDR3nt: TGTGCCAGTAGTATCGGCAGAGGAACCGGTGAAGCTTTCTTT; j_gene: TRBJ1-1; v_gene: TRBV19; abundance: -; d_gene: -
CDR3aa: CASRGDGSRDTIYF; CDR3nt: TGCGCCAGCAGGGGTGATGGGTCGCGGGACACCATATATTTT; j_gene: TRBJ1-3; v_gene: TRBV4-1; abundance: -; d_gene: -
CDR3aa: CASGYEGAANEKLFF; CDR3nt: TGTGCCAGTGGTTACGAGGGAGCGGCTAATGAAAAACTGTTTTTT; j_gene: TRBJ1-4; v_gene: TRBV19; abundance: -; d_gene: -
CDR3aa: CASSLGGQGDEKLFF; CDR3nt: TGCGCCAGCAGCTTGGGAGGACAGGGGGACGAAAAACTGTTTTTT; j_gene: TRBJ1-4; v_gene: TRBV5-1; abundance: -; d_gene: TRBD1
CDR3aa: CAISETEYAYEQYF; CDR3nt: TGTGCCATCAGTGAGACGGAGTATGCCTACGAGCAGTACTTC; j_gene: TRBJ2-7; v_gene: TRBV10-3; abundance: -; d_gene: -
CDR3aa: CASAQTGENTEAFF; CDR3nt: TGTGCCAGCGCCCAGACGGGTGAAAACACTGAAGCTTTCTTT; j_gene: TRBJ1-1; v_gene: TRBV25-1; abundance: -; d_gene: -
CDR3aa: CASKLGAEGYGYTF; CDR3nt: TGTGCCAGTAAATTGGGGGCCGAGGGTTATGGCTACACCTTC; j_gene: TRBJ1-2; v_gene: TRBV19; abundance: -; d_gene: -
CDR3aa: CASSLEQLPYEQYF; CDR3nt: TGTGCCAGCAGCTTGGAACAGCTGCCCTACGAGCAGTACTTC; j_gene: TRBJ2-7; v_gene: TRBV5-6; abundance: -; d_gene: -
CDR3aa: CASSLSRVPLHF; CDR3nt: TGTGCCAGCAGCCTATCCCGGGTACCCCTCCACTTT; j_gene: TRBJ1-6; v_gene: TRBV11-2; abundance: -; d_gene: -
CDR3aa: CASSSRLMDTGGYTF; CDR3nt: TGTGCCAGCAGCTCCAGACTGATGGATACGGGGGGCTACACCTTC; j_gene: TRBJ1-2; v_gene: TRBV9; abundance: -; d_gene: -
CDR3aa: CASSPQARAQETQYF; CDR3nt: TGTGCCAGCAGCCCTCAAGCCAGGGCCCAAGAGACCCAGTACTTC; j_gene: TRBJ2-5; v_gene: TRBV5-4; abundance: -; d_gene: -
CDR3aa: CATRPTDYGYTF; CDR3nt: TGTGCCACCCGCCCCACAGACTATGGCTACACCTTC; j_gene: TRBJ1-2; v_gene: TRBV6-6; abundance: once; d_gene: -
CDR3aa: CASSARGRANEKLFF; CDR3nt: TGTGCCAGCAGCGCCAGGGGGCGGGCTAATGAAAAACTGTTTTTT; j_gene: TRBJ1-4; v_gene: TRBV2; abundance: once; d_gene: TRBD1
CDR3aa: CASSQDLGGGEQFF; CDR3nt: TGTGCCAGCAGCCAAGATTTGGGGGGGGGTGAGCAGTTCTTC; j_gene: TRBJ2-1; v_gene: TRBV3-1/TRBV3-2; abundance: -; d_gene: TRBD2
CDR3aa: CASSEGSGRIGDDTQYF; CDR3nt: TGTGCCAGCAGTGAAGGGTCCGGGAGGATAGGTGATGATACGCAGTATTTT; j_gene: TRBJ2-3; v_gene: TRBV6-1; abundance: -; d_gene: TRBD2
CDR3aa: CASSVVTDTQYF; CDR3nt: TGCGCCAGCAGCGTCGTAACAGATACGCAGTATTTT; j_gene: TRBJ2-3; v_gene: TRBV5-1; abundance: -; d_gene: -
CDR3aa: CASSQPGQGNYGYTF; CDR3nt: TGTGCCAGCAGCCAACCGGGACAGGGGAACTATGGCTACACCTTC; j_gene: TRBJ1-2; v_gene: TRBV3-1/TRBV3-2; abundance: -; d_gene: TRBD1
CDR3aa: CASTPSGTPGSRDTQYF; CDR3nt: TGTGCCAGCACCCCCTCGGGGACACCCGGCAGTCGGGATACGCAGTATTTT; j_gene: TRBJ2-3; v_gene: TRBV7-6; abundance: -; d_gene: -
CDR3aa: CASSASGGGRQETQYF; CDR3nt: TGTGCCAGCTCGGCCTCGGGCGGGGGCCGGCAAGAGACCCAGTACTTC; j_gene: TRBJ2-5; v_gene: TRBV18; abundance: few; d_gene: -
CDR3aa: CASSPPGAATATNEKLFF; CDR3nt: TGTGCCAGCAGTCCCCCAGGCGCAGCTACTGCAACTAATGAAAAACTGTTTTTT; j_gene: TRBJ1-4; v_gene: TRBV28; abundance: -; d_gene: -
CDR3aa: CASSFLFAGTNTGELFF; CDR3nt: TGTGCCAGCAGCTTTCTATTTGCGGGTACGAACACCGGGGAGCTGTTTTTT; j_gene: TRBJ2-2; v_gene: TRBV5-4; abundance: -; d_gene: -
CDR3aa: CASSQMGQGYTEAFF; CDR3nt: TGCGCCAGCAGCCAAATGGGACAGGGTTACACTGAAGCTTTCTTT; j_gene: TRBJ1-1; v_gene: TRBV4-1; abundance: -; d_gene: TRBD1
CDR3aa: CAISDRTGPANYGYTF; CDR3nt: TGTGCCATCAGTGATAGGACAGGGCCAGCTAACTATGGCTACACCTTC; j_gene: TRBJ1-2; v_gene: TRBV10-3; abundance: -; d_gene: TRBD1
CDR3aa: CASGSGPYTRGEQFF; CDR3nt: TGTGCCAGCGGATCCGGGCCTTATACGAGGGGGGAGCAGTTCTTC; j_gene: TRBJ2-1; v_gene: TRBV27; abundance: -; d_gene: -
CDR3aa: CAGRTGDSSPLHF; CDR3nt: TGTGCCGGCCGGACAGGGGATTCTTCACCCCTCCACTTT; j_gene: TRBJ1-6; v_gene: TRBV2; abundance: -; d_gene: TRBD1
CDR3aa: CASSPYNYGYTF; CDR3nt: TGTGCCAGCTCACCATATAACTATGGCTACACCTTC; j_gene: TRBJ1-2; v_gene: TRBV18; abundance: -; d_gene: -
CDR3aa: CASSFRTGLDTEAFF; CDR3nt: TGTGCCAGCAGTTTTCGGACAGGGTTGGACACTGAAGCTTTCTTT; j_gene: TRBJ1-1; v_gene: TRBV6-5; abundance: few; d_gene: TRBD1
CDR3aa: CASSRSGGQFNTEAFF; CDR3nt: TGTGCCAGCAGTCGATCCGGTGGACAGTTCAACACTGAAGCTTTCTTT; j_gene: TRBJ1-1; v_gene: TRBV6-6; abundance: -; d_gene: -
CDR3aa: CASSPQAGQGGQPQHF; CDR3nt: TGTGCCAGCTCACCACAGGCAGGACAGGGGGGGCAGCCCCAGCATTTT; j_gene: TRBJ1-5; v_gene: TRBV18; abundance: -; d_gene: TRBD1
CDR3aa: CSVGGDRGYNEQFF; CDR3nt: TGCAGCGTTGGCGGGGACAGGGGTTACAATGAGCAGTTCTTC; j_gene: TRBJ2-1; v_gene: TRBV29-1; abundance: -; d_gene: TRBD1
CDR3aa: CASGLVLSGGAFEQFF; CDR3nt: TGTGCTAGTGGTTTGGTTCTTAGCGGGGGGGCCTTTGAGCAGTTCTTC; j_gene: TRBJ2-1; v_gene: TRBV12-5; abundance: -; d_gene: TRBD2
CDR3aa: CATTFSGGGTDTQYF; CDR3nt: TGTGCCACCACCTTTAGCGGGGGGGGCACAGATACGCAGTATTTT; j_gene: TRBJ2-3; v_gene: TRBV2; abundance: -; d_gene: TRBD2
CDR3aa: CASSQRAMSSYNSPLHF; CDR3nt: TGTGCCAGCAGCCAAAGAGCGATGAGCTCCTATAATTCACCCCTCCACTTT; j_gene: TRBJ1-6; v_gene: TRBV4-2; abundance: -; d_gene: -
CDR3aa: CASSRQFRDRSNTEAFF; CDR3nt: TGCGCCAGCAGCCGCCAATTCCGGGACAGATCGAACACTGAAGCTTTCTTT; j_gene: TRBJ1-1; v_gene: TRBV5-1; abundance: -; d_gene: TRBD1
CDR3aa: CASSLRGGQNSPLHF; CDR3nt: TGTGCCAGCAGTTTACGGGGGGGTCAAAATTCACCCCTCCACTTT; j_gene: TRBJ1-6; v_gene: TRBV28; abundance: once; d_gene: -
CDR3aa: CASSQGLNTEAFF; CDR3nt: TGTGCCAGCAGCCAGGGCCTCAACACTGAAGCTTTCTTT; j_gene: TRBJ1-1; v_gene: TRBV11-2; abundance: -; d_gene: -
CDR3aa: CASTRDRTGEKLFF; CDR3nt: TGTGCCAGCACCCGGGACAGAACCGGTGAAAAACTGTTTTTT; j_gene: TRBJ1-4; v_gene: TRBV2; abundance: -; d_gene: TRBD1
CDR3aa: CASSRTGWVSGELFF; CDR3nt: TGTGCCAGCAGTCGGACAGGGTGGGTCTCCGGGGAGCTGTTTTTT; j_gene: TRBJ2-2; v_gene: TRBV27; abundance: -; d_gene: TRBD1
CDR3aa: CASSSAGTSGGRREQFF; CDR3nt: TGTGCCAGCAGCTCGGCCGGGACTAGCGGGGGGCGGAGAGAGCAGTTCTTC; j_gene: TRBJ2-1; v_gene: TRBV11-2; abundance: -; d_gene: TRBD2
CDR3aa: CASSSPGLAVYEQYF; CDR3nt: TGTGCCAGCAGTTCGCCGGGACTAGCTGTCTACGAGCAGTACTTC; j_gene: TRBJ2-7; v_gene: TRBV28; abundance: once; d_gene: TRBD2
CDR3aa: CASSSRGRFNEQYF; CDR3nt: TGTGCCAGCAGTTCAAGAGGGCGATTCAACGAGCAGTACTTC; j_gene: TRBJ2-7; v_gene: TRBV27; abundance: -; d_gene: -
CDR3aa: CASSPGTGQWPQHF; CDR3nt: TGTGCCAGCAGCCCAGGGACAGGCCAATGGCCCCAGCATTTT; j_gene: TRBJ1-5; v_gene: TRBV7-2; abundance: -; d_gene: TRBD1
CDR3aa: CASSLATSGINEQFF; CDR3nt: TGTGCCAGCAGTTTAGCGACTAGCGGTATCAATGAGCAGTTCTTC; j_gene: TRBJ2-1; v_gene: TRBV27; abundance: once; d_gene: TRBD2
CDR3aa: CASSSQFTGELFF; CDR3nt: TGTGCCAGTAGTAGCCAGTTCACCGGGGAGCTGTTTTTT; j_gene: TRBJ2-2; v_gene: TRBV19; abundance: -; d_gene: -
CDR3aa: CASSLRQGIGSYEQYF; CDR3nt: TGTGCCAGCAGTTTACGACAGGGGATAGGATCCTACGAGCAGTACTTC; j_gene: TRBJ2-7; v_gene: TRBV6-5; abundance: -; d_gene: TRBD1
CDR3aa: CASSELAGAGELFF; CDR3nt: TGTGCCAGCAGTGAATTGGCAGGCGCCGGGGAGCTGTTTTTT; j_gene: TRBJ2-2; v_gene: TRBV25-1; abundance: -; d_gene: -